This passage covers 28 T cell receptor beta chains from one sample sequenced in a study of human T cells and chemical hapten exposure. Each CDR3 protein gets one entry after TCRdb re-called the RACE reads with MiXCR. The sample lists about 120,000 distinct CDR3 sequences, 13% occurring once. Time point denoted: pre-sensitization, week 0. The treatment was: therapeutic diphenylcyclopropenone sensitization with weekly scalp DPC. The material sequenced was whole blood, taken in connection with sensitization to the hapten diphenylcyclopropenone (DPC). These receptors were collected from a woman in her late teens or twenties with alopecia areata. Some clones in this sample may be carry-over from other donors' samples.

This clonotype turned up a few times. The V call is TRBV6-2 or TRBV6-3, the J call TRBJ1-5; D gene ambiguous. The CDR3 sequence is 12 residues long. With 0 bases removed from V and 6 bases from J, the gap between germline ends came to 3 bases. Germline-derived CDR1 and CDR2 are MNHEY and SVGEGT. The CDR3 coding sequence is TGTGCCAGCAGTTACTCGAGTCAGCCCCAGCATTTT. Translating it yields CASSYSSQPQHF.

This clonotype was recorded a few times. The chain's CDR3 is CASSPRDRVGQNSPLHF. In DNA, the CDR3 is TGCGCCAGCAGTCCCCGGGACAGGGTAGGCCAGAATTCACCCCTCCACTTT. The chain uses TRBV23-1 and TRBJ1-6, with 9 positions matching TRBD1. TRBV23-1 is noted as an ORF with a role that remains uncertain. CDR3 length equals 17 residues. Trimming at V came to 4 bases and at J to 7 bases, leaving 11 bases not matched to a gene.

The chain is built from TRBV5-4 and TRBJ2-1; TRBD1 matches 12 bases. Germline CDR1 and CDR2: SGHNT and YYREEE (reference sequence). V gave up 4 bases and J gave up 6 bases; unmatched junction bases: 5. The CDR3 sequence is 15 residues long. Here the CDR3 DNA reads TGTGCCAGCAGCCCGGGACAGGGGGCGGTCAATGAGCAGTTCTTC. Encoded protein: CASSPGQGAVNEQFF.

In its sample, this clonotype was seen a few times. The chain couples TRBV18 to TRBJ2-6; maybe TRBD1 (6 bases). Trimming pared 3 bases from V and 2 bases from J, leaving 11 bases between. The germline V gene encodes CDR1 KGHSH and CDR2 LQKENI. The CDR3 has 16 amino acids. For the CDR3, the DNA is TGTGCCAGCTCACCTACCGGGACACCTGGGGCCAACGTCCTGACTTTC. Protein: CASSPTGTPGANVLTF. The variable domain in full, completed from reference TRBV18 and TRBJ2-6, reads NAGVMQNPRHLVRRRGQEARLRCSPMKGHSHVYWYRQLPEEGLKFMVYLQKENIIDESGMPKERFSAEFPKEGPSILRIQQVVRGDSAAYFCASSPTGTPGANVLTFGAGSRLTVL.

The sample holds many counts of this clonotype. The V gene is TRBV11-2, the J gene TRBJ2-2; unclear D gene. Trimming shortened V by 0 bases and J by 6 bases, and 11 bases separated the two germline ends. The length of the CDR3 is 15 residues. The germline V gene encodes CDR1 SGHAT and CDR2 FQNNGV. The CDR3 spells CASSLDLVHPGELFF. CDR3 nucleotide sequence: TGTGCCAGCAGCTTAGATCTGGTCCATCCCGGGGAGCTGTTTTTT.

This clonotype showed up many times. The gene calls are TRBV7-8 and TRBJ1-1, with D perhaps matching TRBD1 (5 bases). The CDR3 totals 15 residues. Deletions cut 1 base from V and 2 bases from J, with 11 bases between. Germline V gene data show CDR1 as SGHVS and CDR2 as FQNEAQ. In DNA form, the CDR3 reads TGTGCCAGCAGCTTAGTGATGAGGGGAAACACTGAAGCTTTCTTT. It is translated as CASSLVMRGNTEAFF.

This clonotype was found a few times. CDR3 amino acids: CSVEDMGSEAFF. For the CDR3, the DNA is TGCAGCGTTGAAGATATGGGGTCTGAAGCTTTCTTT. V gene TRBV29-1 combines with J gene TRBJ1-1; D is undetermined. The CDR3 totals 12 residues. Trimming cost V 0 bases and J 6 bases, with 8 bases left between them. The germline V gene has CDR1 SQVTM and CDR2 ANQGSEA.

This clonotype was detected a few times. The CDR3: CASSQGTGPPDTQYF. The DNA for the CDR3 is TGTGCCAGCAGCCAGGGTACAGGGCCCCCAGATACGCAGTATTTT. The V call is TRBV4-2, the J call TRBJ2-3, with a tentative D call TRBD1 (6 bases). V was pared by 3 bases and J by 4 bases, with 14 bases between. The length of the CDR3 is 15 residues. Germline CDR1 and CDR2: LGHNA and YNFKEQ.

This clonotype was observed a handful of times. The chain uses TRBV12-3 or TRBV12-4 and TRBJ2-7, with TRBD1 identical over 8 bases. The CDR3 length is 14 residues. V gave up 7 bases and J gave up 2 bases; unmatched junction bases: 7. CDR3 sequence (DNA): TGTGCCAGCAAGAAGGACAGGGAGCCCTACGAGCAGTACTTC. Translating gives CASKKDREPYEQYF.

The chain employs TRBV6-2 or TRBV6-3 and TRBJ1-6; no clear D gene. Germline CDR1 is MNHEY and CDR2 is SVGEGT. This CDR3 has 13 residues. The ends were cut back, 6 bases at V and 8 bases at J, with 11 bases in the middle. CDR3 coding DNA: TGTGCCAGCAGCCTGGACGGTTATTCACCCCTCCACTTT. Its protein is CASSLDGYSPLHF.

CDR3 in DNA: TGTGCCAGCGCCGGGACAGTTAATGAAAAACTGTTTTTT. It is translated as CASAGTVNEKLFF. V and J are TRBV2 and TRBJ1-4; TRBD1 agrees at 7 bases. After removal of 8 bases from V and 4 bases from J, the junction contained 4 bases not matched to a gene. Germline V gene data show CDR1 as SNHLY and CDR2 as FYNNEI. There are 13 residues in the CDR3.

This chain joins TRBV6-5 and TRBJ2-7; TRBD1 matches 8 bases. V shed 2 bases and J 3 bases; nucleotides not matched to a gene: 12. This CDR3 has 17 amino acids. CDR1 is MNHEY, CDR2 SVGAGI, per germline. The CDR3 sequence is CASSYPSGGRRGYEQYF. The CDR3 nucleotides are TGTGCCAGCAGTTACCCATCAGGGGGCCGTCGGGGCTACGAGCAGTACTTC.

The table lists this clonotype with a few counts. The V and J genes are TRBV11-2 and TRBJ2-3; D is tentatively TRBD1 or TRBD2 (6 bases each). CDR1 SGHAT and CDR2 FQNNGV come from the germline V gene. The V and J ends lost 4 bases and 0 bases respectively, with 23 bases between them. This CDR3 has 19 residues. Written as DNA, the CDR3 is TGTGCCAGCAGCTCAAGGGGCCGGGGGCGCCGGTCAAGCACAGATACGCAGTATTTT. Amino acid sequence: CASSSRGRGRRSSTDTQYF.

This clonotype was seen a handful of times. The chain has TRBV4-3 and TRBJ2-3, with TRBD2 matching 14 bases. Germline-derived CDR1 and CDR2 are LGHNA and YSLEER. The CDR3 runs to 16 residues. Trimming removed 4 bases from V and 1 base from J; junction bases left unmatched: 1. The CDR3 here is CASSRGLAGGTDTQYF. CDR3 DNA sequence: TGCGCCAGCAGCCGGGGACTAGCGGGGGGCACAGATACGCAGTATTTT.

This clonotype was counted only a few times. The chain employs TRBV29-1 and TRBJ1-1; the D gene is possibly TRBD1 (6 bases). The V gene's germline CDR1 is SQVTM and CDR2 ANQGSEA. This CDR3 region has 14 residues. The V end lost 5 bases, the J end lost 0 bases, and 13 bases lay between the germline ends. The CDR3 nucleotides are TGCAGCGTTAGGTTGGGGGGCTTGAACACTGAAGCTTTCTTT. This gives the protein CSVRLGGLNTEAFF.

The V and J genes are TRBV7-2 and TRBJ2-1; the D gene is possibly TRBD2 (6 bases). This CDR3 is built from 15 residues. V lost 3 bases and J 3 bases, leaving 12 bases between the germline ends. Germline lookup yields CDR1 SGHTA and CDR2 FQGNSA. CDR3 region: CASSFSSGLYNEQFF. DNA of the CDR3: TGTGCCAGCAGCTTTAGTAGCGGTCTCTACAATGAGCAGTTCTTC.

The sample holds a few counts of this clonotype. The chain is built from TRBV11-2 and TRBJ1-1; tentative D call: TRBD1 (5 bases). Trimming cost V 1 base and J 4 bases, with 13 bases left between them. Germline CDR1 and CDR2: SGHAT and FQNNGV. This CDR3 is built from 15 residues. The CDR3 DNA is TGTGCCAGCAGCTTAGCGAACTACAGGAGCACTGAAGCTTTCTTT. Translated, it gives CASSLANYRSTEAFF. Full variable domain (missing parts from reference TRBV11-2 and TRBJ1-1): EAGVAQSPRYKIIEKRQSVAFWCNPISGHATLYWYQQILGQGPKLLIQFQNNGVVDDSQLPKDRFSAERLKGVDSTLKIQPAKLEDSAVYLCASSLANYRSTEAFFGQGTRLTVV.

This clonotype has at least ten counts. The chain has TRBV4-2 and TRBJ2-2, with a tentative D call TRBD2 (6 bases). This CDR3 region has 15 residues. Germline lookup yields CDR1 LGHNA and CDR2 YNFKEQ. V lost 0 bases, J lost 8 bases, and 13 bases lay in between. The CDR3: CASSQESRAGGELFF. The CDR3 DNA reads TGTGCCAGCAGCCAAGAGAGCAGGGCGGGAGGGGAGCTGTTTTTT.

In this sample, this clonotype turned up a few times. The chain couples TRBV29-1 to TRBJ2-2, with TRBD2 matching 7 bases. V trimming: 5 bases; J trimming: 0 bases; junction bases outside the gene matches: 6. Germline V CDR1 and CDR2: SQVTM, ANQGSEA. The CDR3 spans 15 residues. The CDR3 region is CSVPREGTNTGELFF. In DNA, the CDR3 is TGCAGCGTTCCCAGGGAGGGAACGAACACCGGGGAGCTGTTTTTT.

The chain links TRBV9 to TRBJ2-3; D is possibly TRBD1 (6 bases). Per germline, CDR1 SGDLS and CDR2 YYNGEE. This CDR3 is 16 amino acids long. The V end was cut by 0 bases, the J end by 7 bases, with 18 bases between. CDR3 nucleotides: TGTGCCAGCAGCGTAGCTACGAGGGGGTCCGCATATACGCAGTATTTT. This translates into CASSVATRGSAYTQYF.

The V gene is TRBV7-7, the J gene TRBJ2-5; the D gene is possibly TRBD2 (5 bases). Trimming shortened V by 6 bases and J by 2 bases, and 16 bases separated the two germline ends. CDR3 length equals 15 residues. Germline CDR1 is SSHAT and CDR2 is FNYEAQ (reference sequence). DNA for the CDR3: TGTGCCAGCAGTCGACTAAAGACCCCACAAGAGACCCAGTACTTC. Protein product: CASSRLKTPQETQYF.

The genes are TRBV10-3 and TRBJ1-1, with 10 bases lining up with TRBD1. The CDR3 runs 15 residues. The J segment lost 1 base and the V segment lost 8 bases, leaving 7 bases of the junction unmatched. Germline V gives CDR1 ENHRY, CDR2 SYGVKD. CDR3 sequence (DNA): TGTGCCATCCTGGACAGGGGGGAGGCGAACACTGAAGCTTTCTTT. Translation: CAILDRGEANTEAFF.

This clonotype has only a few counts. This chain joins TRBV3-1 and TRBJ1-2; a possible D gene is TRBD1 (6 bases). Germline values: CDR1 LGHDT, CDR2 YNNKEL (reference sequence). This CDR3 is 15 amino acids long. V lost 5 bases to trimming and J lost 0 bases, with 13 bases between them. CDR3 in DNA: TGTGCCAGCAGCAAGGGGGGGTCAGCTAACTATGGCTACACCTTC. Translation gives CASSKGGSANYGYTF.

This clonotype was recorded a few times. The chain has TRBV28 and TRBJ2-7, with 8 positions matching TRBD1. The CDR3 totals 15 residues. Trimming removed 6 bases from V and 3 bases from J; junction bases left unmatched: 10. Looked up from germline, CDR1 is MDHEN and CDR2 is SYDVKM. CDR3 region: CASRIQGGVSYEQYF. CDR3 coding DNA: TGTGCCAGCAGAATACAGGGGGGAGTCAGCTACGAGCAGTACTTC.

This clonotype was found a few times. The chain links TRBV29-1 to TRBJ2-5; D may be TRBD1 or TRBD2 (5 bases each). The germline CDR1 and CDR2 sequences are SQVTM and ANQGSEA. The CDR3 runs to 12 residues. Trimming took off 8 bases at V and 7 bases at J, with 17 bases between the two ends. In DNA form, the CDR3 reads TGCAGCTATGACAGTTCACGGGGGACCCAGTACTTC. It codes for CSYDSSRGTQYF.

The chain recombines TRBV19 with TRBJ2-2; D is perhaps TRBD1 (5 bases). CDR1 is LNHDA, CDR2 SQIVND, per germline (reference sequence). The CDR3 consists of 16 residues. V dropped 2 bases and J dropped 0 bases, with 10 bases sitting between them. The CDR3 DNA reads as TGTGCCAGTAGTATAACAGGAGATCCGAACACCGGGGAGCTGTTTTTT. Translation: CASSITGDPNTGELFF.

This clonotype came up a few times. CDR3 DNA: TGTGCCTGGAGTGTACTAAGCTATGGCTACACCTTC. Its protein product is CAWSVLSYGYTF. The chain has TRBV30 and TRBJ1-2; D is unclear. Germline CDR1 and CDR2: GTSNPN and SVGIG (reference sequence). Trimming removed 0 bases at V and 4 bases at J, with 6 bases between. This CDR3 comprises 12 residues.

This clonotype was found many times. This rearrangement joins TRBV6-1 to TRBJ1-6; D call uncertain. V lost 5 bases and J 9 bases, leaving 14 bases between the germline ends. The CDR3 is made up of 14 amino acids. Germline V lookup: CDR1 MNHNS, CDR2 SASEGT. CDR3 in amino acids: CASSPRGGGSPLHF. The CDR3 nucleotides are TGTGCCAGCAGTCCTCGAGGTGGTGGTTCACCCCTCCACTTT.